The 22 T cell receptor beta chains below were found in one sample sequenced in a study of early T cells in non-severe SARS-CoV-2 infection. TCRdb reprocessed the 5' RACE reads via MiXCR and lists one record per CDR3 protein. Of under 35,000 distinct CDR3 sequences in the sample, approximately 5% were seen once. The sample consisted of whole blood. These TCRs come from an adult who was a healthcare worker with PCR-confirmed SARS-CoV-2 infection or an uninfected control (not recorded which).

This clonotype was counted ten times or more. The chain uses TRBV5-1 and TRBJ2-7, with TRBD1 as a possible D gene (6 bases). The germline V and J ends were trimmed by 0 bases and 2 bases, with 12 bases remaining between them. The CDR3 loop spans 15 amino acids. CDR1 SGHRS and CDR2 YFSETQ come from the germline V gene. The CDR3 nucleotides are TGCGCCAGCAGCTTGGAGCCAGGGGCCCCCTACGAGCAGTACTTC. Protein: CASSLEPGAPYEQYF.

This clonotype was detected ten times or more. The CDR3 protein is CASSLTPGQGSEEQYF. CDR3 bases: TGTGCCAGCAGCCTCACACCGGGACAGGGATCGGAGGAGCAGTACTTC. This chain uses TRBV7-8 with TRBJ2-7; 9 bases fit TRBD1. The J segment lost 7 bases and the V segment lost 5 bases, leaving 15 bases of the junction unmatched. The length of the CDR3 is 16 residues. Germline V gives CDR1 SGHVS, CDR2 FQNEAQ.

At least ten counts were recorded for this clonotype. V usage is TRBV19 and J usage is TRBJ1-2, with D hard to call. V lost 5 bases to trimming and J lost 2 bases, with 9 bases between them. This CDR3 has 13 residues. Per the germline V gene, CDR1 is LNHDA and CDR2 is SQIVND (reference sequence). CDR3 loop: CASSQQLNYGYTF. The CDR3 DNA reads as TGTGCCAGTAGTCAACAGCTGAACTATGGCTACACCTTC.

This clonotype was counted many times. The rearrangement links TRBV6-5 to TRBJ1-4; D might be TRBD1 (5 bases). The CDR3 loop spans 16 amino acids. The V and J ends lost 0 bases and 4 bases respectively, with 12 bases between them. Per germline, CDR1 MNHEY and CDR2 SVGAGI. This CDR3 reads CASSYSPGAGNEKLFF. Written as DNA, the CDR3 is TGTGCCAGCAGTTACTCCCCCGGGGCCGGTAATGAAAAACTGTTTTTT.

This clonotype is categorized as large. The chain is built from TRBV20-1 and TRBJ2-5; unclear D gene. The V and J ends lost 5 bases and 2 bases respectively, with 12 bases between them. Looked up from germline, CDR1 is DFQATT and CDR2 is SNEGSKA (reference sequence). The CDR3 contains 13 residues. As DNA, the CDR3 is TGCAGTGCTCCCACTAACGCACAAGAGACCCAGTACTTC. Its protein is CSAPTNAQETQYF.

In this sample, this clonotype turned up a few times. The chain uses TRBV7-2 and TRBJ1-5; TRBD1 aligns across 9 bases. The V and J ends lost 6 bases and 3 bases, in that order; junction bases with no gene match: 6. Germline CDR1 SGHTA, CDR2 FQGNSA. This CDR3 has 15 residues. This CDR3 is CASSQDRGYNQPQHF. The CDR3 bases are TGTGCCAGCAGTCAGGACAGGGGATACAATCAGCCCCAGCATTTT.

There are many counts of this clonotype. The V and J genes are TRBV19 and TRBJ1-2; D not resolved. The CDR3 contains 12 residues. Trimming cost V 3 bases and J 2 bases, with 4 bases left between them. The germline gives CDR1 LNHDA, CDR2 SQIVND (reference sequence). The CDR3 DNA follows: TGTGCCAGTAGTATGTGGAACTATGGCTACACCTTC. It specifies CASSMWNYGYTF.

At least ten counts were recorded for this clonotype. V gene TRBV18 combines with J gene TRBJ1-2; 7 bases map to TRBD1. The CDR3 totals 14 residues. From germline, CDR1 is KGHSH and CDR2 LQKENI. Trimming cost V 3 bases and J 9 bases; bases outside gene matches: 10. In DNA, the CDR3 is TGTGCCAGCTCACCCCGACAGGGTGACGGGAGCTACACCTTC. It encodes CASSPRQGDGSYTF.

This clonotype appeared many times. Germline is not matched at one junction end, which may reflect a read error. The chain links TRBV11-2 to TRBJ1-1; the D is unclear. CDR1 is SGHAT and CDR2 is FQNNGV in the germline V gene. The CDR3 consists of 15 residues. CDR3 coding DNA: TGTGCCAGCAGCTTCCCCGAAGTCCTTGGCGCTGAAGCTTTTTTT. Protein: CASSFPEVLGAEAFF.

The chain links TRBV12-3 or TRBV12-4 to TRBJ2-5; 11 bases map to TRBD1. The CDR3 extends over 16 amino acids. J gave up 5 bases and V 5 bases, and 10 bases lay outside the gene matches. In nucleotides, the CDR3 is TGTGCCAGCAGTATCGGGGACAGGGGGTTATCGGAGACCCAGTACTTC. Protein sequence: CASSIGDRGLSETQYF.

Ten or more counts support this clonotype. The CDR3 nucleotides read TGTGCCAGCAGACCTAGTGCCTTAGCTAACTATGGCTACACCTTC. It is translated as CASRPSALANYGYTF. The chain combines TRBV6-5 with TRBJ1-2; no clear D. There are 15 residues in the CDR3. Germline V gives CDR1 MNHEY, CDR2 SVGAGI. Trimming shortened V by 6 bases and J by 0 bases, and 14 bases separated the two germline ends.

This clonotype was detected many times. The chain couples TRBV18 to TRBJ2-1; 7 bases are a match to TRBD1. This CDR3 has 17 amino acids. V shed 4 bases, J shed 5 bases, and the junction held 14 bases outside the gene matches. The germline gives CDR1 KGHSH, CDR2 LQKENI. The CDR3 coding sequence is TGTGCCAGCTCACACCCACTCCGACAGGGCACCCACAATGAGCAGTTCTTC. Its protein is CASSHPLRQGTHNEQFF.

This clonotype was observed a single time. A much larger clone sits a single nucleotide away, making a read error possible. The rearrangement joins TRBV29-1 to TRBJ1-1; 12 bases are shared with TRBD1. Germline V gives CDR1 SQVTM, CDR2 ANQGSEA. This CDR3 has 15 residues. CDR3 coding DNA: TGCAGCGTGAACGGGGACAGGGGGCACAGCACTGTAGCTTTCTTT. Translation: CSVNGDRGHSTVAFF.

This clonotype appeared a few times. The rearrangement uses TRBV7-9 and TRBJ2-5; maybe TRBD1 (6 bases). The CDR3 is 12 amino acids. Germline values: CDR1 SEHNR, CDR2 FQNEAQ (reference sequence). V was pared by 4 bases and J by 4 bases, with 7 bases between. As DNA, the CDR3 is TGTGCCAGCAGCTCACAGGGAGAGACCCAGTACTTC. Translating it yields CASSSQGETQYF.

This clonotype came up many times. This chain connects TRBV10-3 to TRBJ2-1; the D gene is possibly TRBD2 (5 bases). The CDR3 has 15 amino acids. Trimming left V 3 bases short and J 7 bases short, with 16 bases between. Germline CDR1 ENHRY, CDR2 SYGVKD. CDR3 bases: TGTGCCATCAGTGAAACGGGAAACGGAAGAAATGAGCAGTTCTTC. Residues: CAISETGNGRNEQFF.

This chain links TRBV12-3 or TRBV12-4 with TRBJ2-4, with D perhaps TRBD1 (5 bases). Trimming took 6 bases from V and 0 from J, leaving 15 bases between them. The length of the CDR3 is 16 residues. The chain's CDR3 is CASSLGTGQAKNIQYF. CDR3 coding DNA: TGTGCCAGCAGCCTTGGTACAGGACAAGCCAAAAACATTCAGTACTTC.

This clonotype was seen at least ten times. The chain has TRBV11-2 and TRBJ1-6, with D maybe TRBD1 (5 bases). Germline-derived CDR1 and CDR2 are SGHAT and FQNNGV. V was cut by 1 base and J by 12 bases, with 13 bases left in between. This CDR3 comprises 14 residues. CDR3 residues: CASSLGDGGEPLHF. Written as DNA, the CDR3 is TGTGCCAGCAGCTTAGGGGACGGAGGCGAACCCCTCCACTTT.

This clonotype was counted many times. The chain is built from TRBV6-6 and TRBJ2-7; 7 nucleotides align to TRBD1. The V gene end was trimmed by 6 bases and the J gene end by 4 bases; junction bases not matched to a gene: 9. This CDR3 is 14 amino acids long. Germline CDR1 and CDR2: MNHNY and SVGAGI (reference sequence). The CDR3, as DNA: TGTGCCAGCAGACCCACGGGGACAGAGTACGAGCAGTACTTC. Its protein product is CASRPTGTEYEQYF.

This clonotype was picked up many times. CDR3 sequence (DNA): TGTGCCATCAGTGCTAGGACGCTAGCCTACGAGCAGTACTTC. It yields the protein CAISARTLAYEQYF. The chain uses TRBV10-3 and TRBJ2-7; unclear D gene. The CDR3 is made up of 14 amino acids. Looked up from germline, CDR1 is ENHRY and CDR2 is SYGVKD. V was shortened by 4 bases and J by 2 bases, with 12 bases between the two germline ends.

In this sample, this clonotype turned up a few times. The chain recombines TRBV12-3 or TRBV12-4 with TRBJ1-2; TRBD1 agrees at 8 bases. V was clipped by 6 bases and J by 4 bases; unmatched bases: 10. CDR3 length: 15 amino acids. The CDR3 sequence is CASRKGQALTYGYTF. CDR3 coding DNA: TGTGCCAGCAGGAAGGGACAGGCACTAACCTATGGCTACACCTTC.

This clonotype was detected only a few times. The chain joins TRBV2 to TRBJ2-2; TRBD2 agrees at 8 bases. J was trimmed by 3 bases and V by 2 bases; bases with no gene match: 2. Germline V gives CDR1 SNHLY, CDR2 FYNNEI. The CDR3 consists of 15 residues. The CDR3 region has the DNA TGTGCCAGCAGTGAACAAGCGGGAGACACCGGGGAGCTGTTTTTT. This translates into CASSEQAGDTGELFF.

This clonotype showed up many times. The rearrangement joins TRBV20-1 to TRBJ2-1; D is perhaps TRBD2 (6 bases). Germline assignment: CDR1 DFQATT and CDR2 SNEGSKA (reference sequence). Trimming took off 2 bases at V and 6 bases at J, with 14 bases between the two ends. The length of the CDR3 is 14 residues. CDR3 in DNA: TGCAGTGCTAGATCCGGGAGTATGGGCAATGAGCAGTTCTTC. It specifies CSARSGSMGNEQFF.